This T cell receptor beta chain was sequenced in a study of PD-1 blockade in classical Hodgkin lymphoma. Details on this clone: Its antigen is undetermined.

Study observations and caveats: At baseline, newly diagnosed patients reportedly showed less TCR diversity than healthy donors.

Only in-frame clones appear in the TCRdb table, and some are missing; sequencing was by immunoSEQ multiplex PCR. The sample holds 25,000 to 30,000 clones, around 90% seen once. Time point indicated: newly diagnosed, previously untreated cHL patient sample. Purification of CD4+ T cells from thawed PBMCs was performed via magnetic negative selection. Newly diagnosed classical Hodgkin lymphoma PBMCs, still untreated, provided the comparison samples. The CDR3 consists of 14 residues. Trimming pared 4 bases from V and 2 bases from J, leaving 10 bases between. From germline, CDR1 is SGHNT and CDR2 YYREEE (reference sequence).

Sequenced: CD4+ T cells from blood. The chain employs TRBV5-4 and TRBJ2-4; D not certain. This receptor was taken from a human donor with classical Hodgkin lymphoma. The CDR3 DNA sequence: TGTGCCAGCAGCGTGGACGGAACCAAAAACATTCAGTACTTC. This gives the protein CASSVDGTKNIQYF. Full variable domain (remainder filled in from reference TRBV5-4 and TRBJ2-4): ETGVTQSPTHLIKTRGQQVTLRCSSQSGHNTVSWYQQALGQGPQFIFQYYREEENGRGNFPPRFSGLQFPNYSSELNVNALELDDSALYLCASSVDGTKNIQYFGAGTRLSVL.